This TCR beta chain was recorded in a study of T cell responses to AZD1222 COVID-19 vaccine. Study-level points and caveats: Most donors were white British, females outnumbered males, and clonal diversity was possibly underestimated. Dominant at 160-218 and 743-854, vaccine-associated CD4 TCRs also spanned spike.

As concerns this clone: The antigen is undetermined.

The assay was immunoSEQ multiplex PCR, and TCRdb's table has in-frame clones only and misses some. Of about 70,000 clones listed, 83% are singletons. The CDR3 is 14 residues long. Looked up from germline, CDR1 is LNHDA and CDR2 is SQIVND (reference sequence). Trimming removed 3 bases from V and 5 bases from J, with 14 bases in between. The sequence derives from an adult who received the AZD1222 COVID-19 vaccine. V and J are TRBV19 and TRBJ2-7, with D possibly matching TRBD2 (5 bases). The sequences come from peripheral blood, collected 28 days after the second AZD1222 dose. CDR3 sequence reads: CASSILARADEQYF. The CDR3 DNA is TGTGCCAGTAGTATTTTAGCGAGGGCTGACGAGCAGTACTTC.